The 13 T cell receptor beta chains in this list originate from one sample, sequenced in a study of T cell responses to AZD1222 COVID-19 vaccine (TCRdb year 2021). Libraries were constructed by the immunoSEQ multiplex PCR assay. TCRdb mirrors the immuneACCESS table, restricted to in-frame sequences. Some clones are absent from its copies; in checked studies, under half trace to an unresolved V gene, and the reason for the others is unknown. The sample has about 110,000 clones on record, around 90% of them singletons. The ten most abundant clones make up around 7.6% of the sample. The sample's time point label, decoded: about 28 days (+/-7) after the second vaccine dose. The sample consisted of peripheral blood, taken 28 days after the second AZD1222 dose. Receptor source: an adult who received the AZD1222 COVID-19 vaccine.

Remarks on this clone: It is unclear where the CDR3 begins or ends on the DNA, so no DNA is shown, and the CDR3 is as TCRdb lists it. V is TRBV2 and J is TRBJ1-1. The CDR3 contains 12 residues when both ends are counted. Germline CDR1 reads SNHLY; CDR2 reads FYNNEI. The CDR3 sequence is CASSTSWAEAFF.

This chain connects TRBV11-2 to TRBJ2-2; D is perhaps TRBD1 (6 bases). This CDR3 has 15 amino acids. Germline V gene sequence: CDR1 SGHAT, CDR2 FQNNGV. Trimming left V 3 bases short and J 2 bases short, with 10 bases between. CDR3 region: CASSFYRDNTGELFF. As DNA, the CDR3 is TGTGCCAGCAGCTTTTACAGGGATAACACCGGGGAGCTGTTTTTT. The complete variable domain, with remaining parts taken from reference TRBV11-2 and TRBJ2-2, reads EAGVAQSPRYKIIEKRQSVAFWCNPISGHATLYWYQQILGQGPKLLIQFQNNGVVDDSQLPKDRFSAERLKGVDSTLKIQPAKLEDSAVYLCASSFYRDNTGELFFGEGSRLTVL.

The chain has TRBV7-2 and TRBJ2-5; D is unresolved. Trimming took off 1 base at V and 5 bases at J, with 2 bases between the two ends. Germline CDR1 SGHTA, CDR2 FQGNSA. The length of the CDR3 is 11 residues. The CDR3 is CASSLVETQYF. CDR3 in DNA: TGTGCCAGCAGCTTAGTGGAGACCCAGTACTTC. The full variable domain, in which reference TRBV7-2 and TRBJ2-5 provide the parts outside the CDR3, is GAGVSQSPSNKVTEKGKDVELRCDPISGHTALYWYRQSLGQGLEFLIYFQGNSAPDKSGLPSDRFSAERTGGSVSTLTIQRTQQEDSAVYLCASSLVETQYFGPGTRLLVL.

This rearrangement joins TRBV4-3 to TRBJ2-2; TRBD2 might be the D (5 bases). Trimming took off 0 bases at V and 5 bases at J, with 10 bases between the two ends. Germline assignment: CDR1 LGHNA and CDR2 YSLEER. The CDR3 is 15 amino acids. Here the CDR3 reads CASSQDVGRTGELFF. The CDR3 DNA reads TGCGCCAGCAGCCAAGATGTGGGGAGAACCGGGGAGCTGTTTTTT.

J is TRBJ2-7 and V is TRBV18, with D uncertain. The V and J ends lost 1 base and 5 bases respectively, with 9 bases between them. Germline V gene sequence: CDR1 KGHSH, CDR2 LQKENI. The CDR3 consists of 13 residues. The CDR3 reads CASSPRQSHEQYF. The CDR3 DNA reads TGTGCCAGCTCACCACGGCAGTCCCACGAGCAGTACTTC.

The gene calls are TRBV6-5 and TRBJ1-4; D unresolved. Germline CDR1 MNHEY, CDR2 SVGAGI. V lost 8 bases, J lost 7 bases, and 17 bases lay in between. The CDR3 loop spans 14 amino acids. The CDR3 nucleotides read TGTGCCAGCGGGTCTTCCGGGTTGGGTGAAAAACTGTTTTTT. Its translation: CASGSSGLGEKLFF.

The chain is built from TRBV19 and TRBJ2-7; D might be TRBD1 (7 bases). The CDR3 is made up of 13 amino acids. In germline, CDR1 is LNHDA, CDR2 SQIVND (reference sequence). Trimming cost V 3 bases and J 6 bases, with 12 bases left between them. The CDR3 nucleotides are TGTGCCAGTAGTATGCCCCAGGGGGGCGAGCAGTACTTC. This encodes CASSMPQGGEQYF.

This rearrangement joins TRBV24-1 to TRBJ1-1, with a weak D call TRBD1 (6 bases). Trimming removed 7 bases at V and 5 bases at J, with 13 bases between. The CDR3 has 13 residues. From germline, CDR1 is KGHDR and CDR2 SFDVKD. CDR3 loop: CATRVGGETEAFF. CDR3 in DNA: TGTGCCACCAGAGTAGGGGGGGAGACTGAAGCTTTCTTT.

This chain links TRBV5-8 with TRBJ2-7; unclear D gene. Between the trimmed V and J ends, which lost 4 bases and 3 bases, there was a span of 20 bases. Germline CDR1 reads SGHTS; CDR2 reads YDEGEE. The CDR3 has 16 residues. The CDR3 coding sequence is TGTGCCAGCAGCGCCGGGTGGGGTTTTAGGGTCTACGAGCAGTACTTC. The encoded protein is CASSAGWGFRVYEQYF.

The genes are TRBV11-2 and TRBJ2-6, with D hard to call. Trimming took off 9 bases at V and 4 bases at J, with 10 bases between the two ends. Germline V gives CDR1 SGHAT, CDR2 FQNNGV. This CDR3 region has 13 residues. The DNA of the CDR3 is TGTGCCAGAGCCAACCCCGGGGCCAACGTCCTGACTTTC. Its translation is CARANPGANVLTF.

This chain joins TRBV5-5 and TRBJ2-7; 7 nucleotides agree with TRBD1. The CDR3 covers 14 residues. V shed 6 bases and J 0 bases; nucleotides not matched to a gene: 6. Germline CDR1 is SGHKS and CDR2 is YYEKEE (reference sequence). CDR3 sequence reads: CASTLQGVSYEQYF. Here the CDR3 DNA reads TGTGCCAGCACCCTCCAGGGGGTCTCCTACGAGCAGTACTTC.

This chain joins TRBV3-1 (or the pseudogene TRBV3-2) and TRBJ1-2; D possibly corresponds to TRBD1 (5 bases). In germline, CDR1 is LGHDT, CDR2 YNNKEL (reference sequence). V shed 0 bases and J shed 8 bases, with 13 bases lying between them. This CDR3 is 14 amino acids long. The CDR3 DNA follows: TGTGCCAGCAGCCAAGAGGGACTGACGGGGGGCTACACCTTC. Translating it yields CASSQEGLTGGYTF.

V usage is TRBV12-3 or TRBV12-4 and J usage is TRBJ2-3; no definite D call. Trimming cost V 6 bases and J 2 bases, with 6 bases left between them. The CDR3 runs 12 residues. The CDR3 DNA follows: TGTGCCAGCAGGGCGGACACAGATACGCAGTATTTT. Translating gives CASRADTDTQYF.